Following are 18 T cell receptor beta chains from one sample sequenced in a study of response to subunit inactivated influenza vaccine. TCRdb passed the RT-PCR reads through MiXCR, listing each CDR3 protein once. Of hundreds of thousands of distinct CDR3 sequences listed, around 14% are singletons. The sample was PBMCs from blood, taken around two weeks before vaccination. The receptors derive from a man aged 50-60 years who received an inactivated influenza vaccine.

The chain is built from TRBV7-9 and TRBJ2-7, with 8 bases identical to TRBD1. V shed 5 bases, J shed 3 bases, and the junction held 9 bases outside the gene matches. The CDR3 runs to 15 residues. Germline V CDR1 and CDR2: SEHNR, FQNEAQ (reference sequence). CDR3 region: CASSPTGDGNYEQYF. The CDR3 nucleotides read TGTGCCAGCAGCCCGACAGGGGATGGGAACTACGAGCAGTACTTC.

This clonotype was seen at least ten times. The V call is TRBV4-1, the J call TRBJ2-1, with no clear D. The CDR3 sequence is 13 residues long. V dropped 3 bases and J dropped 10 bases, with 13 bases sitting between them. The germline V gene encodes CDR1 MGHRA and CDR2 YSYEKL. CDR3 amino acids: CASSQKVSSEQFF. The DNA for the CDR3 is TGCGCCAGCAGCCAGAAGGTCAGCTCGGAGCAGTTCTTC.

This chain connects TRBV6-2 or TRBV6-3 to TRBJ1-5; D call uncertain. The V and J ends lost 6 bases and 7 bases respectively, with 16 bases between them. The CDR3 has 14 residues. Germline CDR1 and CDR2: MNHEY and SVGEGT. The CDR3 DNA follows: TGTGCCAGCAGCAGCGTGGGAGTGGGGCAGCCCCAGCATTTT. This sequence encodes CASSSVGVGQPQHF.

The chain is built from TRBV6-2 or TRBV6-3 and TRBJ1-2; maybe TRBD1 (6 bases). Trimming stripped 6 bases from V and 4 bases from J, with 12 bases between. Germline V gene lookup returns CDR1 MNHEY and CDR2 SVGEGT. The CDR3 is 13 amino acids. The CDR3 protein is CASSTTGTYGYTF. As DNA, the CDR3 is TGTGCCAGCAGCACAACAGGGACCTATGGCTACACCTTC.

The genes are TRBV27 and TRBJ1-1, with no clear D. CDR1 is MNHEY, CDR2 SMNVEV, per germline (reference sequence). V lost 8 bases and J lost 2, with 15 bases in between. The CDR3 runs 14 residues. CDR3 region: CASGLKEANTEAFF. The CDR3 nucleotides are TGTGCCAGCGGCCTGAAGGAAGCTAACACTGAAGCTTTCTTT.

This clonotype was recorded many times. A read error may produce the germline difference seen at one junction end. CDR3 loop: CASSQDLASRWLF. The CDR3 DNA sequence: TGCGCCAGCAGCCAAGATCTTGCTAGTCGTTGGCTCTTC. The chain carries TRBV4-3 and TRBJ2-1, with D uncertain. CDR1 and CDR2 from the germline V gene are LGHNA and YSLEER. The CDR3 covers 13 residues.

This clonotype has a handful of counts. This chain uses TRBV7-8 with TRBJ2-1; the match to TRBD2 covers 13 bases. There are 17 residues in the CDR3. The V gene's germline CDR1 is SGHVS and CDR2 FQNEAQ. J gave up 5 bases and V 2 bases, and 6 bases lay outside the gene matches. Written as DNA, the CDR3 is TGTGCCAGCAGCTTAAAGACTAGCGGGAGGCTCCACAATGAGCAGTTCTTC. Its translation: CASSLKTSGRLHNEQFF.

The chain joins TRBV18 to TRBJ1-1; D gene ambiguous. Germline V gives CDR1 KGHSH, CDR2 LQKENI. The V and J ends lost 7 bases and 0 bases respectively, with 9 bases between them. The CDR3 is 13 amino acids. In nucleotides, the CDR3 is TGTGCCAGCTTCTCCGGGGTGAACACTGAAGCTTTCTTT. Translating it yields CASFSGVNTEAFF.

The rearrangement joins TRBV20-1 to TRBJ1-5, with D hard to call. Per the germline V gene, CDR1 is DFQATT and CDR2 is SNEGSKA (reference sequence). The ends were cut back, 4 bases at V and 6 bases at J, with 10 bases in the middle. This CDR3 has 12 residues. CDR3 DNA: TGCAGTGCTAAGGTCTTCAGTCAGCCCCAGCATTTT. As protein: CSAKVFSQPQHF.

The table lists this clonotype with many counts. CDR3 sequence (DNA): TGTGCCAGTAGTTCCACCACCAATTCACCCCTCCACTTT. This codes for CASSSTTNSPLHF. The J gene is TRBJ1-6, the V gene TRBV19, with D hard to call. Trimming cost V 5 bases and J 7 bases, with 9 bases left between them. Per the germline V gene, CDR1 is LNHDA and CDR2 is SQIVND (reference sequence). The CDR3 runs to 13 residues.

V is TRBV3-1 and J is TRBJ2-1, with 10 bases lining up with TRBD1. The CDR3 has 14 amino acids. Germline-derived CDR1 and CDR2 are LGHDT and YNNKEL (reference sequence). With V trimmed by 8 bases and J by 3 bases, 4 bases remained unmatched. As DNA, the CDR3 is TGTGCCAGCGCTAGGACAGGGGGCTACAATGAGCAGTTCTTC. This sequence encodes CASARTGGYNEQFF.

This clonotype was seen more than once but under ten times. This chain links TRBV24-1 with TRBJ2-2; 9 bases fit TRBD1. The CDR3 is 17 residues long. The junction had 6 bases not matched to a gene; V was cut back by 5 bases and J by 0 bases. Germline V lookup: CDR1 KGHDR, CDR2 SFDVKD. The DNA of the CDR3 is TGTGCCACCAGTGCGACAGGGGGGTTCTCGAACACCGGGGAGCTGTTTTTT. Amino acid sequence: CATSATGGFSNTGELFF.

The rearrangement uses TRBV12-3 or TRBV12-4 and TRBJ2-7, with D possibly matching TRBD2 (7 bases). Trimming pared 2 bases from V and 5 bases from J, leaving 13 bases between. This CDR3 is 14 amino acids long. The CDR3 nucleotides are TGTGCCAGCAGTTTATGGGGGGGCAGGAACGAGCAGTACTTC. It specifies CASSLWGGRNEQYF.

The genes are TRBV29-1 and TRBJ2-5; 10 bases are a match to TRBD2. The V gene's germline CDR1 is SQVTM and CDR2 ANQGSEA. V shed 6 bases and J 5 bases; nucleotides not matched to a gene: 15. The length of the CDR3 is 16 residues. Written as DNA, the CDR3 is TGCAGCGTCGCCGGGGGTAGCGGGAGGTGGTTTGAGACCCAGTACTTC. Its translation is CSVAGGSGRWFETQYF.

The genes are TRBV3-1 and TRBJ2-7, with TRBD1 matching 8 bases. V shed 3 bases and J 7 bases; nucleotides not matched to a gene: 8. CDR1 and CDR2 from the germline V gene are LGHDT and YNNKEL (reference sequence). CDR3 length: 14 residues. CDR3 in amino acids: CASSQGRTGREQYF. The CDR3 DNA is TGTGCCAGCAGCCAGGGCCGGACAGGGCGGGAGCAGTACTTC.

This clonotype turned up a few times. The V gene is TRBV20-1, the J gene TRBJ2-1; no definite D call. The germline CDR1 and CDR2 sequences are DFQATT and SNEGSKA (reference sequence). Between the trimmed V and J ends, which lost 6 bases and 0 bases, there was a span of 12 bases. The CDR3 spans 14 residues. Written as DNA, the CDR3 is TGCAGTGCCATCGCCCCGGGCTCCTACAATGAGCAGTTCTTC. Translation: CSAIAPGSYNEQFF.

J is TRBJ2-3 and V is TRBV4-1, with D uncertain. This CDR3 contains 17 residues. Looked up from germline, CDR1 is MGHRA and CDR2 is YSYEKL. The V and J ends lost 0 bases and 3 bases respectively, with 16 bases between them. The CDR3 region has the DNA TGCGCCAGCAGCCAAGATCCCGGCGCCCTGGGAACAGATACGCAGTATTTT. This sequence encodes CASSQDPGALGTDTQYF.

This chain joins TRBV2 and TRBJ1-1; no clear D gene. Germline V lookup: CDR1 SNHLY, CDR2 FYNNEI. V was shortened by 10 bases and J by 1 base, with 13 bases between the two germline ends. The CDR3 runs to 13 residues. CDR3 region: CATLLDGNTEAFF. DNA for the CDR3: TGTGCCACCCTTCTGGACGGGAACACTGAAGCTTTCTTT. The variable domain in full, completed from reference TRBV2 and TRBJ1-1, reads EPEVTQTPSHQVTQMGQEVILRCVPISNHLYFYWYRQILGQKVEFLVSFYNNEISEKSEIFDDQFSVERPDGSNFTLKIRSTKLEDSAMYFCATLLDGNTEAFFGQGTRLTVV.